Below, 2 T cell receptor beta chains from the same sample are listed, as sequenced in a study of blood T cell repertoires in COVID-19. Sequencing used immunoSEQ multiplex PCR; TCRdb keeps in-frame clones, though not all of them. This sample carries some 50,000 clones, roughly 82% of them seen once, and the ten largest clones take roughly 14%. Source material: peripheral blood. All receptors derive from a human donor in a cohort sampled during active COVID-19.

The table lists this clone with a count of one. This chain uses TRBV18 with TRBJ1-4, with 9 positions matching TRBD1. CDR1 is KGHSH and CDR2 is LQKENI in the germline V gene. J was trimmed by 3 bases and V by 2 bases; bases with no gene match: 10. This CDR3 region has 18 residues. CDR3 sequence reads: CASSPTTGGGVANEKLFF. CDR3 bases: TGTGCCAGCTCACCAACGACAGGGGGGGGAGTCGCTAATGAAAAACTGTTTTTT. Full variable domain (outside the CDR3, taken from reference TRBV18 and TRBJ1-4): NAGVMQNPRHLVRRRGQEARLRCSPMKGHSHVYWYRQLPEEGLKFMVYLQKENIIDESGMPKERFSAEFPKEGPSILRIQQVVRGDSAAYFCASSPTTGGGVANEKLFFGSGTQLSVL.

This clone was seen a handful of times. V is TRBV3-1 (or the pseudogene TRBV3-2) and J is TRBJ2-7; 9 nucleotides match TRBD2. This CDR3 spans 18 amino acids. The V gene end was trimmed by 1 base and the J gene end by 1 base; junction bases not matched to a gene: 11. Germline V CDR1 and CDR2: LGHDT, YNNKEL (reference sequence). The CDR3 protein is CASSQGQGLAGTSYEQYF. DNA of the CDR3: TGTGCCAGCAGCCAAGGTCAAGGGCTAGCGGGAACATCCTACGAGCAGTACTTC.